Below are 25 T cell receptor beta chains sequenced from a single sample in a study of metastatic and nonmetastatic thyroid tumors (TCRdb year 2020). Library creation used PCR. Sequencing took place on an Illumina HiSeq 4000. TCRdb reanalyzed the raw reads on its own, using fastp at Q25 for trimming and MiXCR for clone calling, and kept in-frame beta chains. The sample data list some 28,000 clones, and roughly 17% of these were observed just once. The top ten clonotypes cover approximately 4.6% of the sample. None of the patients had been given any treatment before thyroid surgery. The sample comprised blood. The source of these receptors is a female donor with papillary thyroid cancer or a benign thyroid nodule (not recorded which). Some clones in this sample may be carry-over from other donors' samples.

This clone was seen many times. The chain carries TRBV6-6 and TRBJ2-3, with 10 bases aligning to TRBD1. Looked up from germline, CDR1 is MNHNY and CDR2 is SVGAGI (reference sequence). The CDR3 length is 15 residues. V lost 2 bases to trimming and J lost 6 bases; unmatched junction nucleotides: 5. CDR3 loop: CASSYTTGGSDTQYF. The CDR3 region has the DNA TGTGCCAGCAGTTACACGACAGGGGGCTCTGATACGCAGTATTTT.

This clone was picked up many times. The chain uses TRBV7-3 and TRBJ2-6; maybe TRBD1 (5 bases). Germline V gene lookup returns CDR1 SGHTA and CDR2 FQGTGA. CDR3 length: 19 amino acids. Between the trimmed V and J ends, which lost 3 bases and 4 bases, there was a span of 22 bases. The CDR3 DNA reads TGTGCCAGCAGCTTCTTACTTACAGGCGGCGGTACCGGGGCCAACGTCCTGACTTTC. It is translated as CASSFLLTGGGTGANVLTF.

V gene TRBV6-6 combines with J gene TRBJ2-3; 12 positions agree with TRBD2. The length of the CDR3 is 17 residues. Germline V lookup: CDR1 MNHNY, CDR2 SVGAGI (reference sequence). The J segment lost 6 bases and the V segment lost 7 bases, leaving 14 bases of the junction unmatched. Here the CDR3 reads CASITPEGLAGGDTQYF. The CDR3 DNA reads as TGTGCCAGCATCACGCCCGAGGGGCTAGCGGGAGGGGATACGCAGTATTTT.

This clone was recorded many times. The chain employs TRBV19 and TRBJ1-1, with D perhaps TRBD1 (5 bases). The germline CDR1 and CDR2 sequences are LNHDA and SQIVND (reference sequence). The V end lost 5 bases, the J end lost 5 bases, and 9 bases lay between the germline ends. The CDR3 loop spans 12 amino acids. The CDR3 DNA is TGTGCCAGTAGTTGGGGGATGACTGAAGCTTTCTTT. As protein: CASSWGMTEAFF.

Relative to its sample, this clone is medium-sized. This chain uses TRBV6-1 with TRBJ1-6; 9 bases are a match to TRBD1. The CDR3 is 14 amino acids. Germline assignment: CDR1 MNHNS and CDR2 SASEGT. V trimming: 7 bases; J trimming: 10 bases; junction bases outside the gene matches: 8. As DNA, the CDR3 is TGTGCCAGCACCGTGACAGGGGGGACATCACCCCTCCACTTT. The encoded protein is CASTVTGGTSPLHF.

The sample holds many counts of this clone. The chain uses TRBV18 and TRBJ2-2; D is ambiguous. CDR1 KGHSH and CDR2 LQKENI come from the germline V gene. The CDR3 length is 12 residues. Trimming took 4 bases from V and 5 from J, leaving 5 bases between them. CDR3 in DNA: TGTGCCAGCTCACAGGGAACCGGGGAGCTGTTTTTT. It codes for CASSQGTGELFF.

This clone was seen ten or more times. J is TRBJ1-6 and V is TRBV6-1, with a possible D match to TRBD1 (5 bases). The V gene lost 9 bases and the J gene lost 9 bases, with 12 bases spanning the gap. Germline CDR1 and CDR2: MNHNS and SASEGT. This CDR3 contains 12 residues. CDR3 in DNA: TGTGCCAGTGGGGGGAGAAGTTCACCCCTCCACTTT. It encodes CASGGRSSPLHF.

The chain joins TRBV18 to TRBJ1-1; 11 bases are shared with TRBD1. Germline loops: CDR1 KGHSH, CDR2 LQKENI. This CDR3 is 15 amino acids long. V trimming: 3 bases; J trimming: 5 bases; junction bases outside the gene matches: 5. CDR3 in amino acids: CASSPGTGGFTEAFF. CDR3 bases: TGTGCCAGCTCACCGGGGACAGGGGGTTTTACTGAAGCTTTCTTT. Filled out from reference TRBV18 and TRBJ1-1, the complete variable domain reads NAGVMQNPRHLVRRRGQEARLRCSPMKGHSHVYWYRQLPEEGLKFMVYLQKENIIDESGMPKERFSAEFPKEGPSILRIQQVVRGDSAAYFCASSPGTGGFTEAFFGQGTRLTVV.

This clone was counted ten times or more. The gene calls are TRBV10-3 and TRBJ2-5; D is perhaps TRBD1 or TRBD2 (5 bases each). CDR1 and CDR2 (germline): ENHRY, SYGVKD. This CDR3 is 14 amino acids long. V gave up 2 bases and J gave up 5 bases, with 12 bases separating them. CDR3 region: CAISEGGARETQYF. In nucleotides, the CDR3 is TGTGCCATCAGTGAGGGGGGAGCCCGGGAGACCCAGTACTTC.

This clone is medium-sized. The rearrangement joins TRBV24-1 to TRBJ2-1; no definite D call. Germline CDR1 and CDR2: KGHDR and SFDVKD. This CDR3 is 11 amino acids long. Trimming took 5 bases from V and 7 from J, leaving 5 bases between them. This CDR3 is CATSVGNEQFF. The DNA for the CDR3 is TGTGCCACCAGTGTGGGGAATGAGCAGTTCTTC.

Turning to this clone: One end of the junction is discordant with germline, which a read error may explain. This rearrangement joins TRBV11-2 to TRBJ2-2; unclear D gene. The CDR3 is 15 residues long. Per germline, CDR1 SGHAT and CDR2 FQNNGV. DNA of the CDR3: TGTGCCATCAGCTTTGTTGACACGCACACCGGGGAGCTGTTTTTT. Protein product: CAISFVDTHTGELFF.

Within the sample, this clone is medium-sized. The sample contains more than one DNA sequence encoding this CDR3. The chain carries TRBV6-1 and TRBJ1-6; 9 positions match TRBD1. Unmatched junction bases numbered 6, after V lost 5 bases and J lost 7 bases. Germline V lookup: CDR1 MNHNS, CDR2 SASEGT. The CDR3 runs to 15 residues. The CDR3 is CASSLNRGQNSPLHF. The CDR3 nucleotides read TGTGCCAGCAGTCTTAACAGGGGGCAGAATTCACCCCTCCACTTT.

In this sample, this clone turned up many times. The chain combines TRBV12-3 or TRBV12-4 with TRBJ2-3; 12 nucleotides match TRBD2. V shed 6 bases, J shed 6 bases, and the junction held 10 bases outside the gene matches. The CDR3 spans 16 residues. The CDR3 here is CASRPLAGGSGDTQYF. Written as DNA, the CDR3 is TGTGCCAGCAGGCCCCTAGCGGGAGGGTCTGGGGATACGCAGTATTTT.

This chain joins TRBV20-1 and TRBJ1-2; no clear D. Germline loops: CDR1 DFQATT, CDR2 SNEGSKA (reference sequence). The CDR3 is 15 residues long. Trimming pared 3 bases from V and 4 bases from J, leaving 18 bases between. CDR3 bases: TGCAGTGCTAGTAAGGTTTCCGGGGAGACCTATGGCTACACCTTC. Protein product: CSASKVSGETYGYTF.

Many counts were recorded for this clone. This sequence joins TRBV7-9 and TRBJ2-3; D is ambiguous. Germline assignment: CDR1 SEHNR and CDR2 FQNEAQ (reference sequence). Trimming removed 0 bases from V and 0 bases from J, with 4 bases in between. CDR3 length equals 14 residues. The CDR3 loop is CASSLADSTDTQYF. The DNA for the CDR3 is TGTGCCAGCAGCTTAGCGGACAGCACAGATACGCAGTATTTT.

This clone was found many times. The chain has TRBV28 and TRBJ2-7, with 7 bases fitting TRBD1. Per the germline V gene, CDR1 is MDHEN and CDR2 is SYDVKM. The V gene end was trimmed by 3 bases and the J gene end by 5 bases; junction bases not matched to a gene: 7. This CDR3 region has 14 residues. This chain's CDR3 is CASSFRQGRNEQYF. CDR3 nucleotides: TGTGCCAGCAGTTTCAGACAGGGTAGGAACGAGCAGTACTTC.

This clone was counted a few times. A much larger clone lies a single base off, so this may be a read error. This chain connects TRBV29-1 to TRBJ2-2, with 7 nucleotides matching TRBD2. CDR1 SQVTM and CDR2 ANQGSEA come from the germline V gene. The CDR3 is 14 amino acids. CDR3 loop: CSVEHGSGAGEMFF. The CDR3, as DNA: TGCAGCGTTGAACACGGGAGCGGGGCCGGGGAGATGTTTTTT.

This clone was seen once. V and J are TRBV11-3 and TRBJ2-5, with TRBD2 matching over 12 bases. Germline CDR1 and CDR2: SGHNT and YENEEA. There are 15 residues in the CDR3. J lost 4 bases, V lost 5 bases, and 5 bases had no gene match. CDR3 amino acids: CASSLAGGRGETQYF. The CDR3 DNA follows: TGTGCCAGCAGCCTAGCGGGAGGGCGAGGAGAGACCCAGTACTTC.

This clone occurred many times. In DNA, the CDR3 is TGTGCCAGCATCAAACAGGGGGCCGGGGATGGCTACACCTTC. Protein product: CASIKQGAGDGYTF. The chain combines TRBV6-1 with TRBJ1-2, with 9 bases identical to TRBD1. Per the germline V gene, CDR1 is MNHNS and CDR2 is SASEGT. V was clipped by 7 bases and J by 6 bases; unmatched bases: 9. This CDR3 is 14 amino acids long.

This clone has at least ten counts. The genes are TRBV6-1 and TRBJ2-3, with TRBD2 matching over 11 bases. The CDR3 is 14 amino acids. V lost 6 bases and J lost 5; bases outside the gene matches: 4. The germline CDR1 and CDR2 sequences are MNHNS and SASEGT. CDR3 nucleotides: TGTGCCAGCAGAACTAGCGGGAGAAGAGATACGCAGTATTTT. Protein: CASRTSGRRDTQYF.

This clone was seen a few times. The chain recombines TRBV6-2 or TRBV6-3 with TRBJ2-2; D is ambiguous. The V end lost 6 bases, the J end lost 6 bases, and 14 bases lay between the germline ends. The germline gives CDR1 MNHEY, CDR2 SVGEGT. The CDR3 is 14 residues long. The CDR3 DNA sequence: TGTGCCAGCAGCTTAGATAGAGGATCCGGGGAGCTGTTTTTT. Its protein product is CASSLDRGSGELFF.

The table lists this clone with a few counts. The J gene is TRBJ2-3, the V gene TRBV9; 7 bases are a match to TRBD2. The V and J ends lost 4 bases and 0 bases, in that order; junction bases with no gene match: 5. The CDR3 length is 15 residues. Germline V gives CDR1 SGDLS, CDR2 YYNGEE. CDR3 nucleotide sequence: TGTGCCAGCAGCCCCAGACTAGCTAGCACAGATACGCAGTATTTT. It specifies CASSPRLASTDTQYF.

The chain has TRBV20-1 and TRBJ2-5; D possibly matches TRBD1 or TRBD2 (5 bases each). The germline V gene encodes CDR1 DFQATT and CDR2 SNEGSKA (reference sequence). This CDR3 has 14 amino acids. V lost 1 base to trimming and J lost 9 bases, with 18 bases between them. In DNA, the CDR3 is TGCAGTGCTAGAGTGGCCGGGACCCCCATCTCCCAGTACTTC. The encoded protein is CSARVAGTPISQYF.

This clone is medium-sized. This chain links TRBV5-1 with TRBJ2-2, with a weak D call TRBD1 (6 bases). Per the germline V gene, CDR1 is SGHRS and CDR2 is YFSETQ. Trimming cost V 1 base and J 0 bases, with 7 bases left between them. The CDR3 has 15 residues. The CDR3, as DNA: TGCGCCAGCAGCTTGACAGGGTCGAACACCGGGGAGCTGTTTTTT. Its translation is CASSLTGSNTGELFF. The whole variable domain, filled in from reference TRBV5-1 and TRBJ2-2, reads KAGVTQTPRYLIKTRGQQVTLSCSPISGHRSVSWYQQTPGQGLQFLFEYFSETQRNKGNFPGRFSGRQFSNSRSEMNVSTLELGDSALYLCASSLTGSNTGELFFGEGSRLTVL.

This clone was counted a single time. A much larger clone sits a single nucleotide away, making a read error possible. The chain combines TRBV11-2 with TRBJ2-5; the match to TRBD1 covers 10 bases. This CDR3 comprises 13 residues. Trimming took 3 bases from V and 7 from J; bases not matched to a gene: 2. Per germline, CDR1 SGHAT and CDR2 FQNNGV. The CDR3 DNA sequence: TGTGCCAGCAGCTTTGGACAGGGGGGGACCCAGTACTTC. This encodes CASSFGQGGTQYF.